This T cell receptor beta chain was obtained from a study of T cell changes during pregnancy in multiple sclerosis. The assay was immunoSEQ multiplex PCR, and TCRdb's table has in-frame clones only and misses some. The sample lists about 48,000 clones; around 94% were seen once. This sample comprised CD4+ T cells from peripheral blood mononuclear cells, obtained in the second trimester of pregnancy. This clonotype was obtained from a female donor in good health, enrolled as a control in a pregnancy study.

The CDR3 is CASSQAGQPIIAYNEQFF. In nucleotides, the CDR3 is TGCGCCAGCAGCCAAGCCGGACAGCCTATAATAGCCTACAATGAGCAGTTCTTC. The rearrangement joins TRBV4-1 to TRBJ2-1; weak D call: TRBD1 (6 bases). The CDR3 runs to 18 residues. With 1 base removed from V and 2 bases from J, the gap between germline ends came to 18 bases. Per the germline V gene, CDR1 is MGHRA and CDR2 is YSYEKL.